A selection of T cell receptor beta chains follows, all from one sample in a study of shared clonotypes between healthy human individuals. Method: immunoSEQ multiplex PCR; TCRdb's copy keeps in-frame clones and lacks some. This sample yields approximately 2.1 million clones, of which 85% to 95% are seen a single time; approximately 0.4% belongs to the top ten. The source material was naive CD4+ T cells from PBMCs. The source is a man aged 18 to 29 in good health. Some clones in this sample may be carry-over from other donors' samples. The CDR3 runs from the conserved cysteine through the conserved F or W. A D gene is named only where the DNA matches it firmly. A clone size is listed for some rows: how often the clone was seen (once, few, many), or a class if it is expanded.

d_gene | abundance | j_gene | v_gene | CDR3nt | CDR3aa
TRBD1 | few | TRBJ1-5 | TRBV19 | TGTGCCAGTAGTATTTTGGGACAGGGTCTCCGTCAGCCCCAGCATTTT | CASSILGQGLRQPQHF
. | . | TRBJ1-5 | TRBV2 | TGTGCCAGCACCACCCGACAGAATCAGCCCCAGCATTTT | CASTTRQNQPQHF
TRBD1 | . | TRBJ1-4 | TRBV15 | TGTGCCACCAGCAGAGCCGGGACAGGGGTTGAAAAACTGTTTTTT | CATSRAGTGVEKLFF
. | few | TRBJ1-4 | TRBV29-1 | TGCAGCGTTGAAGGTGGCGACGGTGAAAAACTGTTTTTT | CSVEGGDGEKLFF
TRBD1 | once | TRBJ2-3 | TRBV4-3 | TGCGCCAGCAGCCAAGGGGACAGGGGGCGCACGCAGTATTTT | CASSQGDRGRTQYF
. | . | TRBJ2-1 | TRBV5-1 | TGCGCCAGCAGCTTGGACGTAGCCAATGAGCAGTTCTTC | CASSLDVANEQFF
TRBD1 | . | TRBJ2-3 | TRBV6-5 | TGTGCCAGCAGATGGGACAGGAGCACAGATACGCAGTATTTT | CASRWDRSTDTQYF
TRBD1 | . | TRBJ1-1 | TRBV14 | TGTGCCAGCAGCCAGTATCAGGGGGCAGTAGTCACTGAAGCTTTCTTT | CASSQYQGAVVTEAFF
TRBD1 | few | TRBJ1-5 | TRBV18 | TGTGCCAGCTCACCACTCGGGACAGGGGGCTCTAACCAACATTTT | CASSPLGTGGSNQHF
. | . | TRBJ1-2 | TRBV7-3 | TGTGCCAGCAGCTTAACGGCAGGGGAGGTTGGCTACACCTTC | CASSLTAGEVGYTF
. | . | TRBJ2-1 | TRBV29-1 | TGCAGCGTTGCACCGGGACTTCGACACAATGAGCAGTTCTTC | CSVAPGLRHNEQFF
. | . | TRBJ1-1 | TRBV5-1 | TGCGCCAGCAGCTTGGGGGACTTTAACACTGAAGCTTTCTTT | CASSLGDFNTEAFF
. | . | TRBJ1-2 | TRBV5-1 | TGCGCCAGCAGCTTCACAGGACAAAACTATGGCTACACCTTC | CASSFTGQNYGYTF
TRBD2 | . | TRBJ2-3 | TRBV7-2 | TGTGCCAGCAGCTCAGGACTAGCGGGAGGGTCCGATACGCAGTATTTT | CASSSGLAGGSDTQYF
. | . | TRBJ2-7 | TRBV20-1 | TGCAGTGCAGCCCAGACGGAAGAGCAGTACTTC | CSAAQTEEQYF
TRBD2 | . | TRBJ2-5 | TRBV5-4 | TGTGCCAGCAGCTTACCTGGGACTAGCGGGACCCAAGAGACCCAGTACTTC | CASSLPGTSGTQETQYF
. | once | TRBJ1-4 | TRBV10-1 | TGCGCCACCAGTCCGGGAAGTGGGGAAAAACTGTTTTTT | CATSPGSGEKLFF
. | . | TRBJ2-4 | TRBV2 | TGTGCCAGCAGTGGCTGGCAACAGACCACGCGAAAGTACTTC | CASSGWQQTTRKYF
. | . | TRBJ2-2 | TRBV7-2 | TGTGCCAGCAGCTTAGATGTACACCATGCTACCGGGGAGCTGTTTTTT | CASSLDVHHATGELFF
TRBD1 | . | TRBJ2-5 | TRBV18 | TGTGCCAGCTCACCACGGGTCGGGTGGGACAGGACCTCCGGGGAGACCCAGTACTTC | CASSPRVGWDRTSGETQYF
TRBD1 | once | TRBJ2-7 | TRBV7-2 | TGTGCCAGCAGCTGGAAACAGGGGTACGAGCAGTACTTC | CASSWKQGYEQYF
. | . | TRBJ2-5 | TRBV6-5 | TGTGCCAGCACTCCATGGGAGGCAGGGGACGAGACCCAGTACTTC | CASTPWEAGDETQYF
. | . | TRBJ2-7 | TRBV2 | TGTGCCACCCGCATGCAAGGGGGAGTCTACGAGCAGTACTTC | CATRMQGGVYEQYF
TRBD2 | . | TRBJ2-1 | TRBV28 | TGTGCCAGCAGAAACATGATAGCGGGAGTACCCTACAATGAGCAGTTCTTC | CASRNMIAGVPYNEQFF
TRBD1 | . | TRBJ1-4 | TRBV29-1 | TGCAGCGTTCCGGGACAGGGTAATGAAAAACTGTTTTTT | CSVPGQGNEKLFF
TRBD2 | . | TRBJ2-7 | TRBV2 | TGTGCCAGCAGTGGCTGGGGAGGGGACGGCATCTCCGAGCAGTACTTC | CASSGWGGDGISEQYF
. | . | TRBJ1-4 | TRBV4-3 | TGCGCCAGCAGCCAAGATCCGGGGGCAACTAATGAAAAACTGTTTTTT | CASSQDPGATNEKLFF
. | . | TRBJ2-7 | TRBV5-1 | TGCGCCAGCAGTTTCACCGACGCCTACGAGCAGTACTTC | CASSFTDAYEQYF
. | once | TRBJ2-3 | TRBV5-6 | TGTGCCAGCAGCAGGGGATTCGCCGGGAGCACAGATACGCAGTATTTT | CASSRGFAGSTDTQYF
. | . | TRBJ2-1 | TRBV18 | TGTGCCAGCGCACCCGAGACCACCTACAATGAGCAGTTCTTC | CASAPETTYNEQFF
TRBD1 | . | TRBJ1-5 | TRBV7-2 | TGTGCCAGCAGTTACGACAGGGGAGATCAGCCCCAGCATTTT | CASSYDRGDQPQHF
TRBD2 | . | TRBJ2-1 | TRBV5-1 | TGCGCCAGCAGCTTGAGGTCTAGCGGACCCTACAATGAGCAGTTCTTC | CASSLRSSGPYNEQFF
. | . | TRBJ2-7 | TRBV7-6 | TGTGCCAGCAGCTTAGCCGGGACTTTCTACGAGCAGTACTTC | CASSLAGTFYEQYF
TRBD1 | . | TRBJ2-7 | TRBV19 | TGTGCCAGCAACTACAGGGGCCCGAGCTCCTACGAGCAGTACTTC | CASNYRGPSSYEQYF
. | . | TRBJ1-3 | TRBV5-1 | TGCGCCAGCAGCCCTAACCCTACAGGGAGCTCTGGAAACACCATATATTTT | CASSPNPTGSSGNTIYF
. | . | TRBJ2-2 | TRBV5-1 | TGCGCCAGCAGCCCAAATTCGGGGACCGGGGAGCTGTTTTTT | CASSPNSGTGELFF
. | . | TRBJ1-3 | TRBV7-3 | TGTGCCAGCAGCTTAAGGGGGTTCAACTCTGGAAACACCATATATTTT | CASSLRGFNSGNTIYF
TRBD2 | . | TRBJ2-1 | TRBV12-5 | TGTGCTAGTGGTTTGCCGCCGGGACTAGCGGGTTACAATGAGCAGTTCTTC | CASGLPPGLAGYNEQFF
. | . | TRBJ1-2 | TRBV19 | TGTGCCAGTAATACACAGGGCCTTCCAAACTATGGCTACACCTTC | CASNTQGLPNYGYTF
. | . | TRBJ1-4 | TRBV15 | TGTGCCACCAGCAGAGGGGGTTACCCCCGGGACATGCGATTT | CATSRGGYPRDMRF
. | . | TRBJ2-7 | TRBV14 | TGTGCCAGCAGCCCACTCACCCGGGCGTCCGGGACTGGATCCTACGAGCAGTACTTC | CASSPLTRASGTGSYEQYF